This T cell receptor beta chain was identified during a study of T cells in tuberculosis (dated by TCRdb to about 2018). Background for the entire study: The study combined CD1B tetramers and high-throughput TCR immunosequencing to characterize T cells specific for the mycobacterial lipid antigen glucose monomycolate (GMM). Overall study outcomes, separate from this receptor: T cells that bind the CD1B-GMM tetramer with low affinity may have been missed by the stringent sort gate.

Regarding this clone: There are no base qualities to consult, and no much larger clone falls within one base.

Because TCR-alpha and TCR-beta chains were sequenced unpaired, no information on chain pairing was available. The immunoSEQ multiplex PCR assay was used to generate TCR libraries, with TCR-beta and/or TCR-alpha/delta assays applied to each sample. The Illumina high-throughput platform was used to sequence the amplified TCR libraries. Per the authors' processing: Clustering and dimensionality reduction were performed using pairwise TCRdist distances among GMM-specific receptors from ex vivo sorted or in vitro expanded T cells. Sequence motifs defined by gene usage and CDR3 content were checked for enrichment by comparing tetramer-positive and tetramer-negative populations. Imported from immuneACCESS, the table was reduced by TCRdb to in-frame sequences with V and J called. These copies leave out some clones; in studies compared against another copy, an unresolved V gene accounts for under half, and the cause of the remainder is not known. V and J calls and clone size come straight from that table; D and trimming were deduced from the DNA. The sample includes 54,000 or so clones, with under 90% observed a single time. More than 10% of the sample comes from the top ten.

Spanning cysteine to phenylalanine, the CDR3 consists of 16 amino acids. The kept DNA is CDR3 alone, 48 bases in frame from the first base. The germline V gene supplies CDR1 SGDLS and CDR2 YYNGEE. Here V drops 2 bases and J drops 5 bases, and the junction holds 12 bases not matched to any gene. After being thawed and rested overnight, PBMC were stained with GMM-loaded CD1B tetramer, a Live/Dead dye and anti-CD3, and were then sorted on a FACS Aria II. The CD1B tetramers were loaded with C32 glucose monomycolate that had been purified from Rhodococcus equi. PBMC used for tetramer sorting had been depleted of CD14-expressing monocytes for a separate study before cryopreservation. Roughly 100,000 tetramer-negative cells were sorted from each donor and analyzed alongside the tetramer-positive cells. Antigen-specific T cells were sorted from four healthy South African adults using GMM-loaded CD1B tetramers.

The receptor was isolated from an adult woman with latent tuberculosis. The rearranged segments are TRBV9 and TRBJ2-5, and 7 junction bases match TRBD2. Sequenced material: CD1b-GMM tetramer-negative cells sorted from PBMCs. The cell subset or site label, read with the paper, signifies: T cells not binding CD1B-GMM tetramer, sorted from same donor. The DNA is TGTGCCAGCAGCGTTTGGGATAGCGGGCCCGGGGAGACCCAGTACTTC. Its protein product is CASSVWDSGPGETQYF.